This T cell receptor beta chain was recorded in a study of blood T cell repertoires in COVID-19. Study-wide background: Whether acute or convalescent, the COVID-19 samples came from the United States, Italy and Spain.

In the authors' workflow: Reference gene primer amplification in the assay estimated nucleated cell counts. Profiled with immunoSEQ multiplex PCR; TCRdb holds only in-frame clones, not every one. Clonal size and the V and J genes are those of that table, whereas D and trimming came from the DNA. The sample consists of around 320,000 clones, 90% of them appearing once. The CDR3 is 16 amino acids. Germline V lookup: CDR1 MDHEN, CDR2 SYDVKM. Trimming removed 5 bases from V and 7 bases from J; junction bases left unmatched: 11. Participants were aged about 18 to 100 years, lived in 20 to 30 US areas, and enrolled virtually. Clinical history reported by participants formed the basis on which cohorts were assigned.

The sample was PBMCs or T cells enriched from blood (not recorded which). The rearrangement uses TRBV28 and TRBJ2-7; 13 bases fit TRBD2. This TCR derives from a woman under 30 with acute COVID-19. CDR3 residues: CASSPRKGLAGKEQYF. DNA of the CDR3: TGTGCCAGCAGTCCACGTAAGGGACTAGCGGGAAAAGAGCAGTACTTC.